Below are 22 T cell receptor beta chains sequenced from a single sample in a study of CD8 T cells in Susac syndrome. RNA was extracted with the RNeasy kit, and a quantity of about 0.45 to 1 ug was reverse transcribed using random hexamers. TCRdb redid the calling of the immunoSEQ multiplex PCR reads with MiXCR, one entry per CDR3 protein. The table records 210,000 or so distinct CDR3 sequences, around 90% of them present only once. Sample: CD8+ T cells from PBMCs. The origin of the receptors is a human donor with multiple sclerosis.

The V call is TRBV4-1, the J call TRBJ2-3; 7 nucleotides match TRBD2. Germline V gives CDR1 MGHRA, CDR2 YSYEKL. CDR3 length equals 16 residues. J gave up 4 bases and V 3 bases, and 10 bases lay outside the gene matches. CDR3 residues: CASSHIRTSGPDTQYF. CDR3 in DNA: TGCGCCAGCAGCCATATCCGGACTAGTGGCCCAGATACGCAGTATTTT.

The chain uses TRBV19 and TRBJ2-2, with D tentatively TRBD2 (6 bases). The germline V gene encodes CDR1 LNHDA and CDR2 SQIVND (reference sequence). The ends were cut back, 4 bases at V and 4 bases at J, with 7 bases in the middle. CDR3 size: 13 residues. The CDR3 DNA reads TGTGCCAGTAGTAAGACTAGCACCGGGGAGCTGTTTTTT. Translated, it gives CASSKTSTGELFF.

This clonotype was observed a handful of times. V usage is TRBV4-3 and J usage is TRBJ1-1; D is unclear. The CDR3 has 16 residues. Trimming took off 1 base at V and 0 bases at J, with 12 bases between the two ends. Germline V CDR1 and CDR2: LGHNA, YSLEER. The CDR3 DNA follows: TGCGCCAGCAGCCAAGGAGTAACGAAAATGAACACTGAAGCTTTCTTT. This codes for CASSQGVTKMNTEAFF.

The chain recombines TRBV5-6 with TRBJ2-3, with TRBD1 matching 10 bases. The V and J ends lost 4 bases and 3 bases, in that order; junction bases with no gene match: 2. The CDR3 is 14 amino acids. The V gene's germline CDR1 is SGHDT and CDR2 YYEEEE. The CDR3 is CASSEDRGTDTQYF. The CDR3 DNA reads as TGTGCCAGCAGCGAGGACAGGGGGACAGATACGCAGTATTTT.

The V and J genes are TRBV7-9 and TRBJ2-5, with a weak D call TRBD1 (5 bases). Deletions cut 8 bases from V and 4 bases from J, with 29 bases between. This CDR3 contains 18 residues. The germline V gene has CDR1 SEHNR and CDR2 FQNEAQ (reference sequence). CDR3 protein: CASASTTDAWGRRETQYF. The CDR3 DNA sequence: TGTGCCAGCGCCTCCACGACCGATGCCTGGGGCAGGAGAGAGACCCAGTACTTC.

The V and J genes are TRBV30 and TRBJ1-1, with TRBD1 matching 11 bases. Unmatched junction bases numbered 6, after V lost 5 bases and J lost 4 bases. Germline CDR1 reads GTSNPN; CDR2 reads SVGIG (reference sequence). This CDR3 spans 14 amino acids. CDR3 sequence reads: CAWWTGGGSTEAFF. DNA of the CDR3: TGTGCCTGGTGGACAGGGGGCGGAAGCACTGAAGCTTTCTTT.

The gene calls are TRBV30 and TRBJ1-3, with 10 bases identical to TRBD1. CDR1 GTSNPN and CDR2 SVGIG come from the germline V gene (reference sequence). The trim removed 3 bases at V and 7 bases at J, leaving 15 bases unmatched. The CDR3 spans 17 residues. The CDR3 loop is CAWSEGQGRLLGNTIYF. The CDR3 DNA follows: TGTGCCTGGAGCGAGGGACAGGGGAGGCTGTTAGGCAACACCATATATTTT.

The chain combines TRBV23-1 with TRBJ1-5, with 8 nucleotides matching TRBD1. TRBV23-1 is flagged as an ORF with uncertain function. This CDR3 has 18 residues. Trimming cost V 4 bases and J 0 bases; bases outside gene matches: 11. Written as DNA, the CDR3 is TGCGCCAGCAGTCTGGACAGGGAAATTAACTATAGCAATCAGCCCCAGCATTTT. It specifies CASSLDREINYSNQPQHF.

CDR3 amino acids: CALTGGVSYNEQFF. CDR3 sequence (DNA): TGTGCCCTAACCGGGGGGGTTTCCTACAATGAGCAGTTCTTC. The chain carries TRBV30 and TRBJ2-1; 8 bases are shared with TRBD2. The CDR3 is 14 amino acids. CDR1 GTSNPN and CDR2 SVGIG come from the germline V gene (reference sequence). The V and J ends lost 8 bases and 1 base, in that order; junction bases with no gene match: 7.

This chain joins TRBV5-6 and TRBJ1-1; D perhaps matches TRBD1 (5 bases). The CDR3 runs 13 residues. CDR1 is SGHDT, CDR2 YYEEEE, per germline. The V end lost 1 base, the J end lost 3 bases, and 7 bases lay between the germline ends. This CDR3 is CASSLRGYTEAFF. The CDR3 DNA reads as TGTGCCAGCAGCTTGAGGGGCTACACTGAAGCTTTCTTT.

The chain uses TRBV4-3 and TRBJ2-1; TRBD2 matches 7 bases. The CDR3 sequence is 15 residues long. Germline V lookup: CDR1 LGHNA, CDR2 YSLEER. V was pared by 0 bases and J by 5 bases, with 4 bases of the junction left unmatched. CDR3: CASSQDLTSDNEQFF. CDR3 coding DNA: TGCGCCAGCAGCCAAGATTTAACTAGCGACAATGAGCAGTTCTTC.

The gene calls are TRBV29-1 and TRBJ2-1; a possible D gene is TRBD2 (5 bases). V was trimmed by 7 bases and J by 5 bases, leaving 18 bases between them. The length of the CDR3 is 14 residues. CDR1 is SQVTM and CDR2 is ANQGSEA in the germline V gene. CDR3 sequence (DNA): TGCAGCGCCCCGGAGGCGGCTAGCAACAATGAGCAGTTCTTC. Amino acid sequence: CSAPEAASNNEQFF.

V usage is TRBV19 and J usage is TRBJ2-7; D possibly corresponds to TRBD1 (6 bases). CDR1 is LNHDA, CDR2 SQIVND, per germline (reference sequence). V lost 3 bases and J 0 bases, leaving 6 bases between the germline ends. The CDR3 sequence is 13 residues long. CDR3 residues: CASSMTGSYEQYF. CDR3 DNA: TGTGCCAGTAGTATGACAGGCTCCTACGAGCAGTACTTC.

This chain links TRBV5-6 with TRBJ2-3; D may correspond to TRBD1 or TRBD2 (5 bases each). Trimming cost V 4 bases and J 4 bases, with 13 bases left between them. Germline V gene lookup returns CDR1 SGHDT and CDR2 YYEEEE. This CDR3 region has 14 residues. CDR3 sequence reads: CASSLEGSADTQYF. Here the CDR3 DNA reads TGTGCCAGCAGCCTTGAGGGGAGCGCAGATACGCAGTATTTT. Combining the CDR3 with reference TRBV5-6 and TRBJ2-3 gives the whole variable domain DAGVTQSPTHLIKTRGQQVTLRCSPKSGHDTVSWYQQALGQGPQFIFQYYEEEERQRGNFPDRFSGHQFPNYSSELNVNALLLGDSALYLCASSLEGSADTQYFGPGTRLTVL.

The V and J genes are TRBV5-6 and TRBJ2-1; no clear D. The germline V gene encodes CDR1 SGHDT and CDR2 YYEEEE. V gave up 4 bases and J gave up 3 bases, with 14 bases separating them. The CDR3 length is 15 residues. CDR3 residues: CASSPTPGDYNEQFF. The CDR3 DNA sequence: TGTGCCAGCAGCCCGACCCCAGGAGACTACAATGAGCAGTTCTTC.

This clonotype was observed once. The chain employs TRBV9 and TRBJ2-3; TRBD2 aligns across 13 bases. The V gene end was trimmed by 1 base and the J gene end by 4 bases; junction bases not matched to a gene: 3. Germline values: CDR1 SGDLS, CDR2 YYNGEE. The CDR3 contains 16 residues. The CDR3 DNA sequence: TGTGCCAGCAGCGTACGTGGACTAGCGGGAGCAGATACGCAGTATTTT. Its translation: CASSVRGLAGADTQYF.

This rearrangement joins TRBV3-1 to TRBJ1-5, with D possibly matching TRBD1 (5 bases). Germline lookup yields CDR1 LGHDT and CDR2 YNNKEL (reference sequence). The V end lost 8 bases, the J end lost 6 bases, and 14 bases lay between the germline ends. This CDR3 is built from 13 residues. This CDR3 reads CASGPGGGQPQHF. For the CDR3, the DNA is TGTGCCAGCGGACCGGGGGGGGGTCAGCCCCAGCATTTT.

This clonotype was seen once. The rearrangement joins TRBV6-4 to TRBJ2-2; 12 nucleotides agree with TRBD2. This CDR3 contains 16 residues. V was pared by 6 bases and J by 6 bases, with 8 bases of the junction left unmatched. Per the germline V gene, CDR1 is MRHNA and CDR2 is SNTAGT. The CDR3 sequence is CASSDSSGGASGELFF. For the CDR3, the DNA is TGTGCCAGCAGCGATTCTAGCGGGGGGGCCTCCGGGGAGCTGTTTTTT.

The chain joins TRBV29-1 to TRBJ1-2; no definite D call. Germline-derived CDR1 and CDR2 are SQVTM and ANQGSEA. The CDR3 extends over 13 amino acids. V was pared by 0 bases and J by 2 bases, with 7 bases between. The CDR3 sequence: CSVEEAQNYGYTF. The CDR3 DNA is TGCAGCGTTGAAGAGGCACAAAACTATGGCTACACCTTC.

The chain recombines TRBV12-3 or TRBV12-4 with TRBJ2-7, with 7 positions matching TRBD1. The CDR3 is 13 amino acids. Unmatched junction bases numbered 8, after V lost 9 bases and J lost 3 bases. CDR3 region: CASTPDRLYEQYF. Here the CDR3 DNA reads TGTGCCAGTACCCCGGACAGGCTCTACGAGCAGTACTTC.

The chain recombines TRBV7-9 with TRBJ2-7; D might be TRBD1 (5 bases). CDR3 length: 14 amino acids. Germline CDR1 is SEHNR and CDR2 is FQNEAQ (reference sequence). V gave up 4 bases and J gave up 3 bases, with 13 bases separating them. The DNA for the CDR3 is TGTGCCAGCAGCTCCCGACAGCTATACTACGAGCAGTACTTC. It codes for CASSSRQLYYEQYF.

The rearrangement uses TRBV5-1 and TRBJ1-1; D is ambiguous. Deletions cut 0 bases from V and 3 bases from J, with 15 bases between. The CDR3 is made up of 16 amino acids. Germline loops: CDR1 SGHRS, CDR2 YFSETQ. CDR3 DNA: TGCGCCAGCAGCTTGGCGAGACCTACCGGGCACACTGAAGCTTTCTTT. Translation: CASSLARPTGHTEAFF.